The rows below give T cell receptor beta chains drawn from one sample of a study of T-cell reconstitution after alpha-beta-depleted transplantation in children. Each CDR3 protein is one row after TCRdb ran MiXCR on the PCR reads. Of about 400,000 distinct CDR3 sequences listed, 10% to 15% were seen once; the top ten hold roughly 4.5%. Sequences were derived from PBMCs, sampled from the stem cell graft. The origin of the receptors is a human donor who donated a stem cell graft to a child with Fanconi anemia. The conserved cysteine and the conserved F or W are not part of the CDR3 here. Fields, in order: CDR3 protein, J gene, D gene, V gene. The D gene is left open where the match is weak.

CDR3: ASSPDLAGVDTQY
J: TRBJ2-3
D: TRBD2
V: TRBV7-7

CDR3: ASRGDRNTEAF
J: TRBJ1-1
D: NA
V: TRBV7-3

CDR3: ASSPRPPFRETQY
J: TRBJ2-5
D: NA
V: TRBV6-2/TRBV6-3

CDR3: ASSDFRGGEQF
J: TRBJ2-1
D: NA
V: TRBV6-2/TRBV6-3

CDR3: ASSYSSNPGQPQH
J: TRBJ1-5
D: NA
V: TRBV6-2/TRBV6-3

CDR3: ASSAEADYESPLH
J: TRBJ1-6
D: NA
V: TRBV7-6

CDR3: ASSSPGQGNSPLH
J: TRBJ1-6
D: TRBD1
V: TRBV5-1

CDR3: SVAGQTSTDTQY
J: TRBJ2-3
D: NA
V: TRBV29-1

CDR3: ASSFDSDDSTTQY
J: TRBJ2-3
D: NA
V: TRBV6-5

CDR3: ASRTQGTDQPQH
J: TRBJ1-5
D: NA
V: TRBV21-1

CDR3: ASSFPLDTQY
J: TRBJ2-3
D: NA
V: TRBV5-6

CDR3: ASSLRQDHTGELF
J: TRBJ2-2
D: NA
V: TRBV12-3/TRBV12-4

CDR3: ASSLGLRAPGPSKGNTIY
J: TRBJ1-3
D: NA
V: TRBV13

CDR3: ASSSDSTGELF
J: TRBJ2-2
D: NA
V: TRBV6-5

CDR3: ASSYLERGAAGTQY
J: TRBJ2-5
D: TRBD2
V: TRBV6-2/TRBV6-3

CDR3: ASSTDRGVYGYT
J: TRBJ1-2
D: TRBD1
V: TRBV19

CDR3: ASSDRTGLLYNEQF
J: TRBJ2-1
D: TRBD1
V: TRBV12-3/TRBV12-4

CDR3: ASSPGQGRYEQY
J: TRBJ2-7
D: TRBD1
V: TRBV6-1

CDR3: ASSFSSGGGGETQY
J: TRBJ2-5
D: NA
V: TRBV7-9

CDR3: ASRKGQGVGELF
J: TRBJ1-4
D: TRBD1
V: TRBV27

CDR3: ASSFRRGTAASEQF
J: TRBJ2-1
D: NA
V: TRBV5-5

CDR3: ASSQGLAGVEQF
J: TRBJ2-1
D: TRBD2
V: TRBV4-2

CDR3: ASSLTLGGAGGELF
J: TRBJ2-2
D: NA
V: TRBV7-3

CDR3: AISERGRVDTEAF
J: TRBJ1-1
D: NA
V: TRBV10-3

CDR3: ASSQESGPYGYT
J: TRBJ1-2
D: NA
V: TRBV4-2

CDR3: ASSWGRGGVDEQF
J: TRBJ2-1
D: TRBD2
V: TRBV5-1

CDR3: ASSPDRQGGAF
J: TRBJ1-1
D: TRBD1
V: TRBV18

CDR3: ASSFRGSGTGELF
J: TRBJ2-2
D: NA
V: TRBV5-1

CDR3: ASSLRGAPQRGGGELF
J: TRBJ2-2
D: NA
V: TRBV9

CDR3: ASSKPDALRTFTIY
J: TRBJ1-3
D: NA
V: TRBV21-1

CDR3: ASSLEARGWADTQY
J: TRBJ2-3
D: NA
V: TRBV7-2

CDR3: SVEGGSQKSYNEQF
J: TRBJ2-1
D: NA
V: TRBV29-1

CDR3: ASSFSSDEQY
J: TRBJ2-7
D: NA
V: TRBV28

CDR3: ATRGPNQETQY
J: TRBJ2-5
D: NA
V: TRBV15

CDR3: ASTEGQFLGSPLH
J: TRBJ1-6
D: TRBD1
V: TRBV5-8

CDR3: AIRTTGDGATQY
J: TRBJ2-5
D: NA
V: TRBV10-3

CDR3: ASSATRVASRSTDTQY
J: TRBJ2-3
D: NA
V: TRBV7-6

CDR3: SATGPPMNTEAF
J: TRBJ1-1
D: NA
V: TRBV20-1

CDR3: ASSQESGGSSYNEQF
J: TRBJ2-1
D: TRBD2
V: TRBV4-3

CDR3: ASSWRDYGYT
J: TRBJ1-2
D: NA
V: TRBV28

CDR3: ASSQGGIGATDTQY
J: TRBJ2-3
D: NA
V: TRBV7-2

CDR3: ASSQGMRLAGTTDTQY
J: TRBJ2-3
D: TRBD2
V: TRBV4-2

CDR3: ASSTETTGGQATQY
J: TRBJ2-5
D: TRBD1
V: TRBV5-1

CDR3: SASQSRGRYTEAF
J: TRBJ1-1
D: NA
V: TRBV20-1

CDR3: ASSQFLIGEMETQY
J: TRBJ2-5
D: NA
V: TRBV3-1

CDR3: ASSKRDSYGYT
J: TRBJ1-2
D: TRBD1
V: TRBV3-1

CDR3: ASSLTDSSHEQY
J: TRBJ2-7
D: NA
V: TRBV7-9

CDR3: ASSLSRSSGVTDTQY
J: TRBJ2-3
D: TRBD2
V: TRBV5-1

CDR3: ASSKFHKWGYGYT
J: TRBJ1-2
D: NA
V: TRBV12-3/TRBV12-4

CDR3: ASSYAGPRGRVDTQY
J: TRBJ2-3
D: NA
V: TRBV11-2

CDR3: ASRSGVVGEKLF
J: TRBJ1-4
D: NA
V: TRBV7-6

CDR3: ASSRVNGAYEQY
J: TRBJ2-7
D: NA
V: TRBV5-1

CDR3: ASSSTGPGEKLF
J: TRBJ1-4
D: NA
V: TRBV12-3/TRBV12-4

CDR3: ASSSTSGGANGELF
J: TRBJ2-2
D: TRBD2
V: TRBV5-1

CDR3: ASSFRQGAGGYT
J: TRBJ1-2
D: TRBD1
V: TRBV28